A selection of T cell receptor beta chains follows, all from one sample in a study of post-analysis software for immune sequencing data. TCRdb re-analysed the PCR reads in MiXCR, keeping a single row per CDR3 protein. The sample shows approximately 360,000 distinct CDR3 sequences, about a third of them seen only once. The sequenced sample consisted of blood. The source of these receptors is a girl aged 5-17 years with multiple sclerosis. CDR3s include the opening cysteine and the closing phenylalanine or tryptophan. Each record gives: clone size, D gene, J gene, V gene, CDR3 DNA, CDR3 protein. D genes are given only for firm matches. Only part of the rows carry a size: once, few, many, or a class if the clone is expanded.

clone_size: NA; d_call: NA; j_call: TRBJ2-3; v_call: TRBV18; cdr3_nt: TGTGCCAGCTCACCTTTCGAGGGCCCCACAGATACGCAGTATTTT; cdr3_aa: CASSPFEGPTDTQYF
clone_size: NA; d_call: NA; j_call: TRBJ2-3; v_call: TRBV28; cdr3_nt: TGTGCCAGCAGTTTATTCCAAGGGGCGGGCATGGATACGCAGTATTTT; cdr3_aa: CASSLFQGAGMDTQYF
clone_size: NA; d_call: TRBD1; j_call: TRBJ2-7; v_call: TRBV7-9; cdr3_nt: TGTGCCAGCAGCCCCCTGGGGACAGCTGGTGACGAGCAGTACTTC; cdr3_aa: CASSPLGTAGDEQYF
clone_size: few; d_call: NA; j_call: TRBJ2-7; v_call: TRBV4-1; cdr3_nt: TGCGCCAGCAGCCAAGGAGCTGGGACGGGGGAGTACGAGCAGTACTTC; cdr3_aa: CASSQGAGTGEYEQYF
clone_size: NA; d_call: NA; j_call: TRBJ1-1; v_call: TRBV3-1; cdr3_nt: TGTGCCAGCAGCCAAGAGGCAGGGAACACTGAAGCTTTCTTT; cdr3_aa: CASSQEAGNTEAFF
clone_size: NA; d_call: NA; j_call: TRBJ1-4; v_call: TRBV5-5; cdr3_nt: TGTGCCAGCAGTGATACGAAGGGAAAACTGTTTTTT; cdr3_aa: CASSDTKGKLFF
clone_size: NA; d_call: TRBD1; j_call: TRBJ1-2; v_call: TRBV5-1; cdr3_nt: TGCGCCAGCAGCTTGCAGGGGGATGGCGACACCTTC; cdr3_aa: CASSLQGDGDTF
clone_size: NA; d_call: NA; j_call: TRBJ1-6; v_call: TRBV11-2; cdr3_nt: TGTGCCAGCAGCTGCGGAGGGGCGAATTCACCCCTCCACTTT; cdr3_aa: CASSCGGANSPLHF
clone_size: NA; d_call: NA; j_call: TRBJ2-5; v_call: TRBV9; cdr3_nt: TGTGCCAGCAGCGTAGGCAGGGGCCCTACGGGGGAGCAGTACTTC; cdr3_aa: CASSVGRGPTGEQYF
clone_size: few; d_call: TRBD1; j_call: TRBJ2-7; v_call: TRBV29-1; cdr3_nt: TGCAGCGTTGTGGAAAGGGACAGGACCTACGAGCAGTACTTC; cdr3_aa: CSVVERDRTYEQYF
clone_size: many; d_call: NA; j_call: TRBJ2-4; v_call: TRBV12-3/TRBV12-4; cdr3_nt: TGTGCCAGCAGTTTGCAAAACATTCAGTACTTC; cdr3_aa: CASSLQNIQYF
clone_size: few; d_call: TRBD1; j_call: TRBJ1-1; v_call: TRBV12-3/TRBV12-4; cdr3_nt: TGTGCCAGCAGCTTGATACAGGGGGCGACTTTCTTT; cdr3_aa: CASSLIQGATFF
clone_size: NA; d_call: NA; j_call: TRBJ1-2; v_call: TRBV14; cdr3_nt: TGTGCCAGCAGCCAAGAAACATACTATGGCTACACCTTC; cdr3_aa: CASSQETYYGYTF
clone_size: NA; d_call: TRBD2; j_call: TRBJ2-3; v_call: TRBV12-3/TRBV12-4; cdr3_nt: TGTGCCAGCAGTTTTCAGACTAGCGAAGCAGATACGGAGTATTTT; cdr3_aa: CASSFQTSEADTEYF
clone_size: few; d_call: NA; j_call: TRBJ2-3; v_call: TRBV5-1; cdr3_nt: TGCGCCAGCAGCTCCTTTTTAGCTCTAGATACGCAGTATTTT; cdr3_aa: CASSSFLALDTQYF
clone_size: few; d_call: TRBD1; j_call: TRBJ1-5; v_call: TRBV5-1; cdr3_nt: TGCGCCAGCAGCTTGGCGGGACAGGCATATCAGCCCCAGCATTTT; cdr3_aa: CASSLAGQAYQPQHF
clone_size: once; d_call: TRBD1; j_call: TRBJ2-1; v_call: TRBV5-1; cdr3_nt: TGCGCCAGCAGCGAGGGGCGACAGGGGAGCTCCTACAATGAGCAGTTCTTC; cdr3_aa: CASSEGRQGSSYNEQFF
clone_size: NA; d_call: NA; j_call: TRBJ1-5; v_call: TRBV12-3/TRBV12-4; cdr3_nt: TGTGCCAGCAGCCCTGGACACCCCGGGGATCCCCAGCATTTT; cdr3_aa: CASSPGHPGDPQHF
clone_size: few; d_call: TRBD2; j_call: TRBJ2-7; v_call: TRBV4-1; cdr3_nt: TGCGCCAGCAGCCAAGATGTTACGGTGGTAGCGGGGGGAACCTACGAGCAGTACTTC; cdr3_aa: CASSQDVTVVAGGTYEQYF
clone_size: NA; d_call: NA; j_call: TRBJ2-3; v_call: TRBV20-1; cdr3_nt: TGCAGTGCTGAGACGGGACTCCCCACAGATACGCAGTATTTT; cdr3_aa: CSAETGLPTDTQYF
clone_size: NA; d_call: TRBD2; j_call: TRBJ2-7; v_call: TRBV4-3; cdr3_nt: TGCGCCAGCAGCCAAGATGGAGCGGGGGTTTCCTACAATGAGCAGTACTTC; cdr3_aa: CASSQDGAGVSYNEQYF
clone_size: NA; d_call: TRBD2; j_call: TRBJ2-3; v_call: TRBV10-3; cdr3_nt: TGTGCCATCAGTCGGGAGACTAGCACAGATGCGCAGTATTTT; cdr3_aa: CAISRETSTDAQYF
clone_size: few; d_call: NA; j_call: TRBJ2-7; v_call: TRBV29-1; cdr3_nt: TGCAGCGCCCCAAGGCAGTACTTC; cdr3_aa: CSAPRQYF
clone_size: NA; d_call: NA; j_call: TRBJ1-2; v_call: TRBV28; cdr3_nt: TGTGCCAGCAGTTCACCGACAGGATTCTATGGCTACACCTTC; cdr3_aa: CASSSPTGFYGYTF
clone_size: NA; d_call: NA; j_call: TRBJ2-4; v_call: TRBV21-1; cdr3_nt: TGTGCCAGCAGCAAAGCAAGGGACAGGGCCCTAGCCAAAAACATTCAGTACTTC; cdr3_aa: CASSKARDRALAKNIQYF
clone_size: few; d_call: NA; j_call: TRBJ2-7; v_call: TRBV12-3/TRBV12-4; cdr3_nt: TGTGCCAGCAGTTGGGGGGGCCACGAGCAGTACTTC; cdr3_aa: CASSWGGHEQYF
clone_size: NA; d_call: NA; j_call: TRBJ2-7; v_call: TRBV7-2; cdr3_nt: TGTGCCAGCAGCTCCAATATTGGCGAGCAGTACTTC; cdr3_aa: CASSSNIGEQYF
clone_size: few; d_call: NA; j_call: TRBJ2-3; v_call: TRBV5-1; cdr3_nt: TGCGCCAGCAGCTTGGGGGATGACTTATACACAGATACGCAGTATTTT; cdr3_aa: CASSLGDDLYTDTQYF
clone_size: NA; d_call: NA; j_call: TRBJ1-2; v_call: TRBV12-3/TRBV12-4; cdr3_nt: TGTGCCAGCACCCCTGGGGCCGGTGGCTACACCTTC; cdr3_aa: CASTPGAGGYTF
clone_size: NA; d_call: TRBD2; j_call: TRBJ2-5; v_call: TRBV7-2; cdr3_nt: TGTGCCAGCAGCGCCCGAGGACTAGCGGTACAAGAGACCCAGTACTTC; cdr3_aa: CASSARGLAVQETQYF
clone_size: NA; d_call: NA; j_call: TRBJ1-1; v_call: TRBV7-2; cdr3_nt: TGTGCCAGCAGCTTAGACAGGGTTAAAGCTTTCTTT; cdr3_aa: CASSLDRVKAFF
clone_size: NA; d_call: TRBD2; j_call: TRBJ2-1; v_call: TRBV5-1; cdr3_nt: TGCGCCAGCAGCTTGGTCACTAGCGGGCGGGCGCATGAGCAGTTCTTC; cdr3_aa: CASSLVTSGRAHEQFF
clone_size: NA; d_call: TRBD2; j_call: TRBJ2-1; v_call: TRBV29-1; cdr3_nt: TGCAGCGTCGCCCTAGGGGCTAGCGGGTACAATGAGCAGTTCTTC; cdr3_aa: CSVALGASGYNEQFF
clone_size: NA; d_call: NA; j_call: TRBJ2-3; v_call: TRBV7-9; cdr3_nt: TGTGCCAGCAGCTTAGCAGCCTTGAAGAGCACAGATACGCAGTATTTT; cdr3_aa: CASSLAALKSTDTQYF
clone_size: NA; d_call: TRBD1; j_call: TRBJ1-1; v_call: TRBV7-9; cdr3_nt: TGTGCCAGCACCCGCACAGGGGGCCCGAACACTGAAGCTTTCTTT; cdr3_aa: CASTRTGGPNTEAFF
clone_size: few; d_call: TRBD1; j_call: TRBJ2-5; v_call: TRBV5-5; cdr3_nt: TGTGCCAGCAGCTTGGCCCTGGACAGGGTCCTGGGAGAGACCCAGTACTTC; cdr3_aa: CASSLALDRVLGETQYF
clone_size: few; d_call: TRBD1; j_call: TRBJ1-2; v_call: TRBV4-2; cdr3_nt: TGTGCCAGCAGCTCGGACAGGACTAACTATGGCTACACCTTC; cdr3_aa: CASSSDRTNYGYTF
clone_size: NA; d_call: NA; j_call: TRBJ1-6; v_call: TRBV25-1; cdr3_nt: TGTGCCAGCAGTGAATTTGGGGGGAACTCACCCCTCCACTTT; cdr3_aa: CASSEFGGNSPLHF
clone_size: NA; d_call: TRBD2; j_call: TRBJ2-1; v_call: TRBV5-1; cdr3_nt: TGCGCCAGCAGCTCCCGAGTTCTCCGGGGGGGCTCCGGGTGGTCCTACAATGAGCAGTTCTTC; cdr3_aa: CASSSRVLRGGSGWSYNEQFF
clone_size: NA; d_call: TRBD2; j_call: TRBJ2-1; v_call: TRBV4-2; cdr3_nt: TGTGCCAGCAGCCCTGGACTAGCGGGCCCTGCCTACAATGAGCAGTTCTTC; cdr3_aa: CASSPGLAGPAYNEQFF
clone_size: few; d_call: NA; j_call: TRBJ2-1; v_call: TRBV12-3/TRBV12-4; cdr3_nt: TGTGCCAGCAGTTGGGGGCCAGGGACCCTCAATGAGCAGTTCTTC; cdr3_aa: CASSWGPGTLNEQFF
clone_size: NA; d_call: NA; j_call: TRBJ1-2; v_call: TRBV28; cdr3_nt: TGTGCCAGCAGTTTGGCAGGGTACGGCTATGGCTACACCTTC; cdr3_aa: CASSLAGYGYGYTF
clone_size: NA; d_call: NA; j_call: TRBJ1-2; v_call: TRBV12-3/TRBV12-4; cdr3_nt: TGTGCCAGCAGTTTTGGTGCCCGGTATGGCTACACCTTC; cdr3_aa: CASSFGARYGYTF
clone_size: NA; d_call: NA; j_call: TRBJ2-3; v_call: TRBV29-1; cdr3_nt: TGCAGCGCCGACCGTCAGGGTTTAGATACGCAGTATTTT; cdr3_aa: CSADRQGLDTQYF
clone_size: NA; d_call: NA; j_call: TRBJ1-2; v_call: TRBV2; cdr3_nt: TGTGCCAGCAGTGAAAATGGGCAAGCTAACTATGGCTACACCTTC; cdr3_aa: CASSENGQANYGYTF
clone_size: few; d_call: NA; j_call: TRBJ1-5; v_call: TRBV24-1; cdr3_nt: TGTGCCACCCGAGGGGAAAGCAATCAGCCCCAGCATTTT; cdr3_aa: CATRGESNQPQHF
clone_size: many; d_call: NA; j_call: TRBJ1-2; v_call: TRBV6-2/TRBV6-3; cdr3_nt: TGTGCCAGCCGGGGGTTTGTCTATGGCTACACCTTC; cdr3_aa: CASRGFVYGYTF
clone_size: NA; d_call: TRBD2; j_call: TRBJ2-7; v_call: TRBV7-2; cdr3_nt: TGTGCCAGCAGCCAGCGGTCTAGCGGTTCCTACGAGCAGTACTTC; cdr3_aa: CASSQRSSGSYEQYF
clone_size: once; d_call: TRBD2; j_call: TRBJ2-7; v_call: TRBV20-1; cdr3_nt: TGCAGTGCTAGAGATTTAGCGGGGGCATCCTACGAGCAGTACTTC; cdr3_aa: CSARDLAGASYEQYF
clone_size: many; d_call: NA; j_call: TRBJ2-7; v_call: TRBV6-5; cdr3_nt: TGTGCCAGCTCGACAGGTCCCTACGAGCAGTACTTC; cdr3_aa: CASSTGPYEQYF
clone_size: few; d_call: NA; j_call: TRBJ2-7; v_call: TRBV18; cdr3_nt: TGTGCCAGCTCACCACCAATAGGGCCCTACGAGCAGTACTTC; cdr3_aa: CASSPPIGPYEQYF
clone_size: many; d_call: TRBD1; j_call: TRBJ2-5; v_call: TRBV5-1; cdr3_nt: TGCGCCAGCAGGATCCGGGACAGGTACTCGGGTTCGGAAGAGACCCAGTACTTC; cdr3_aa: CASRIRDRYSGSEETQYF
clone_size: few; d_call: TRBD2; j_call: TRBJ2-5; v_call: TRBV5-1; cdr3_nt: TGCGCCAGCAGCTTGGAGGGACTAGCGGTTCAAGAGACCCAGTACTTC; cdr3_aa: CASSLEGLAVQETQYF
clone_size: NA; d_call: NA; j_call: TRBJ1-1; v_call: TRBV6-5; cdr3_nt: TGTGCCAGCAGTTACGACGGTTTTGGGGTTTTCTTT; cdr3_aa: CASSYDGFGVFF
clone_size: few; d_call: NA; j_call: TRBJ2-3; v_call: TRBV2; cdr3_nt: TGTGCCAGCAGTGTGAGGAGCACAGATACGCAGTATTTT; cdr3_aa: CASSVRSTDTQYF